The 12 T cell receptor beta chains in this list originate from one sample, sequenced in a study of shared clonotypes between healthy human individuals. Data came from immunoSEQ multiplex PCR; TCRdb stores just in-frame clones and leaves some out. The sample yields 330,000 or so clones, 74% seen once. The sequenced sample was memory CD4+ T cells sorted from blood. Subset here: CD45RA-negative fraction. Source of these receptors: a young man in good health.

This clone was picked up a small number of times. The rearrangement uses TRBV5-1 and TRBJ2-1; tentative D call: TRBD2 (5 bases). The germline V and J ends were trimmed by 7 bases and 6 bases, with 14 bases remaining between them. The CDR3 is made up of 13 amino acids. The germline V gene has CDR1 SGHRS and CDR2 YFSETQ. The CDR3 protein is CASSRDPGNEQFF. CDR3 bases: TGCGCCAGCTCGAGGGATCCTGGCAATGAGCAGTTCTTC.

This clone appeared a few times. This chain connects TRBV5-1 to TRBJ2-3, with a possible D match to TRBD1 (5 bases). The CDR3 totals 14 residues. Germline loops: CDR1 SGHRS, CDR2 YFSETQ. Trimming cost V 6 bases and J 0 bases, with 11 bases left between them. The CDR3 bases are TGCGCCAGCACGCTTCGACAGAGCACAGATACGCAGTATTTT. It translates to CASTLRQSTDTQYF.

The V call is TRBV7-8, the J call TRBJ2-1, with 11 bases lining up with TRBD2. This CDR3 spans 15 amino acids. Trimming cost V 5 bases and J 10 bases; bases outside gene matches: 10. The V gene's germline CDR1 is SGHVS and CDR2 FQNEAQ. This CDR3 is CASSTTSGGRGEQFF. The CDR3 coding sequence is TGTGCCAGCAGCACAACTAGCGGGGGCCGGGGAGAGCAGTTCTTC. Full variable domain (rest looked up from reference TRBV7-8 and TRBJ2-1): GAGVSQSPRYKVAKRGQDVALRCDPISGHVSLFWYQQALGQGPEFLTYFQNEAQLDKSGLPSDRFFAERPEGSVSTLKIQRTQQEDSAVYLCASSTTSGGRGEQFFGPGTRLTVL.

The chain couples TRBV15 to TRBJ2-5; the D gene is possibly TRBD1 (6 bases). This CDR3 spans 14 amino acids. V was cut by 4 bases and J by 5 bases, with 14 bases left in between. Germline assignment: CDR1 LNHNV and CDR2 YYDKDF (reference sequence). The CDR3 here is CATSKEPRGETQYF. CDR3 in DNA: TGTGCCACCAGCAAAGAACCCAGGGGCGAGACCCAGTACTTC.

V and J are TRBV6-6 and TRBJ1-5; unclear D gene. V shed 5 bases and J shed 3 bases, with 8 bases lying between them. This CDR3 spans 13 amino acids. Germline V gene sequence: CDR1 MNHNY, CDR2 SVGAGI (reference sequence). Here the CDR3 reads CASSDRHNQPQHF. The CDR3 bases are TGTGCCAGCAGTGACCGACACAATCAGCCCCAGCATTTT.

The rearrangement uses TRBV28 and TRBJ2-1; 14 bases map to TRBD2. The ends lost 7 bases at V and 12 bases at J; junction bases unmatched: 14. Per the germline V gene, CDR1 is MDHEN and CDR2 is SYDVKM. CDR3 length: 16 residues. CDR3 in amino acids: CASNELTSGRAETQFF. As DNA, the CDR3 is TGTGCCAGCAACGAACTGACTAGCGGGAGGGCCGAGACGCAGTTCTTC.

This clone showed up just once. This sequence joins TRBV5-6 and TRBJ2-7, with a tentative D call TRBD2 (6 bases). The ends were cut back, 3 bases at V and 0 bases at J, with 16 bases in the middle. CDR3 size: 16 residues. CDR1 and CDR2 (germline): SGHDT, YYEEEE. The CDR3 coding sequence is TGTGCCAGCAGCTCCCGGGGTGACGGGAGCTCCTACGAGCAGTACTTC. It encodes CASSSRGDGSSYEQYF. The entire variable domain, with the rest obtained from reference TRBV5-6 and TRBJ2-7, is as follows: DAGVTQSPTHLIKTRGQQVTLRCSPKSGHDTVSWYQQALGQGPQFIFQYYEEEERQRGNFPDRFSGHQFPNYSSELNVNALLLGDSALYLCASSSRGDGSSYEQYFGPGTRLTVT.

The sample holds a few counts of this clone. The rearrangement links TRBV10-1 to TRBJ2-1; 11 nucleotides match TRBD2. The junction had 5 bases not matched to a gene; V was cut back by 8 bases and J by 5 bases. Germline V gene sequence: CDR1 WNHNN, CDR2 SYGVQD (reference sequence). This CDR3 comprises 14 residues. CDR3 bases: TGCGCCAGCCTACCGGGACTAGCGGACAATGAGCAGTTCTTC. It yields the protein CASLPGLADNEQFF.

The chain joins TRBV7-2 to TRBJ2-5; 8 bases fit TRBD2. The J segment lost 5 bases and the V segment lost 5 bases, leaving 4 bases of the junction unmatched. CDR1 is SGHTA and CDR2 is FQGNSA in the germline V gene. CDR3 length equals 13 residues. CDR3 amino acids: CASSQRERETQYF. The CDR3 DNA follows: TGTGCCAGCAGCCAGCGGGAGCGGGAGACCCAGTACTTC.

The chain employs TRBV7-9 and TRBJ2-3; the D is unclear. Germline V lookup: CDR1 SEHNR, CDR2 FQNEAQ (reference sequence). Between the trimmed V and J ends, which lost 3 bases and 2 bases, there was a span of 9 bases. The CDR3 has 14 amino acids. CDR3 nucleotides: TGTGCCAGCAGCTTGGCGCATCCCACAGATACGCAGTATTTT. Translating gives CASSLAHPTDTQYF.

The V and J genes are TRBV6-5 and TRBJ1-2, with 8 bases identical to TRBD1. The J segment lost 14 bases and the V segment lost 5 bases, leaving 7 bases of the junction unmatched. The CDR3 is 11 residues long. The germline V gene encodes CDR1 MNHEY and CDR2 SVGAGI. The CDR3 is CASSQGAKWTF. The CDR3 DNA is TGTGCCAGCAGTCAGGGGGCTAAGTGGACCTTC.

This clone was found a few times. The CDR3 coding sequence is TGTGCCAGCTCACCGTTAGCAGGGACGTACAATGAGCAGTTCTTC. As protein: CASSPLAGTYNEQFF. The V call is TRBV18, the J call TRBJ2-1; D may correspond to TRBD1 or TRBD2 (5 bases each). Germline values: CDR1 KGHSH, CDR2 LQKENI. This CDR3 spans 15 amino acids. The V gene lost 3 bases and the J gene lost 4 bases, with 13 bases spanning the gap. The full variable domain, with the rest looked up from reference TRBV18 and TRBJ2-1, is NAGVMQNPRHLVRRRGQEARLRCSPMKGHSHVYWYRQLPEEGLKFMVYLQKENIIDESGMPKERFSAEFPKEGPSILRIQQVVRGDSAAYFCASSPLAGTYNEQFFGPGTRLTVL.